Below, 5 T cell receptor beta chains from the same sample are listed, as sequenced in a study of T cells after yellow fever vaccination. TCRdb re-called the 5' RACE reads with MiXCR, one entry per CDR3 protein. The sample has around 340,000 distinct CDR3 sequences; under 15% are singletons. The sequencing used CD4+ T cells sorted from PBMCs, collected 15 days after the yellow fever booster vaccination. The origin of the receptors is a man between 18 and 29 years old who received the YFV17D yellow fever vaccine.

The rearrangement joins TRBV5-6 to TRBJ2-1; D gene ambiguous. Germline values: CDR1 SGHDT, CDR2 YYEEEE. Trimming stripped 3 bases from V and 6 bases from J, with 1 base between. The CDR3 sequence is 10 residues long. The CDR3 DNA sequence: TGTGCCAGCAGCTCCAATGAGCAGTTCTTC. Translating it yields CASSSNEQFF.

This clonotype was detected only a few times. V and J are TRBV18 and TRBJ2-1, with 8 positions matching TRBD2. The CDR3 is 15 amino acids. After removal of 4 bases from V and 8 bases from J, the junction contained 10 bases not matched to a gene. Germline V gene lookup returns CDR1 KGHSH and CDR2 LQKENI. The CDR3 region has the DNA TGTGCCAGCTCACTCCTGGCGGGGGGCTCGCATGAGCAGTTCTTC. Encoded protein: CASSLLAGGSHEQFF.

This clonotype was observed a handful of times. This chain uses TRBV29-1 with TRBJ2-6; D remains unclear. Germline CDR1 and CDR2: SQVTM and ANQGSEA. CDR3 length: 15 amino acids. V was shortened by 4 bases and J by 0 bases, with 10 bases between the two germline ends. CDR3 nucleotides: TGCAGCGTTGGCCTAGGATCCTCTGGGGCCAACGTCCTGACTTTC. Protein product: CSVGLGSSGANVLTF.

The chain recombines TRBV20-1 with TRBJ1-6; possible D gene TRBD1, 6 bases. The CDR3 covers 12 residues. Germline loops: CDR1 DFQATT, CDR2 SNEGSKA (reference sequence). Between the trimmed V and J ends, which lost 6 bases and 6 bases, there was a span of 9 bases. In DNA, the CDR3 is TGCAGTGCCCGGGACACTAATTCACCCCTCCACTTT. It codes for CSARDTNSPLHF.

This chain links TRBV7-8 with TRBJ2-3; D is perhaps TRBD1 (5 bases). Germline CDR1 is SGHVS and CDR2 is FQNEAQ. The CDR3 has 13 residues. V lost 7 bases and J 2 bases, leaving 10 bases between the germline ends. The CDR3 is CASTRQYTDTQYF. The CDR3, as DNA: TGTGCCAGCACGCGACAGTACACAGATACGCAGTATTTT.